The source of this TCR beta chain is a study of control samples from healthy donors and cancer patients. The CDR3 runs 15 residues. CDR1 is SQVTM and CDR2 is ANQGSEA in the germline V gene. The V and J ends lost 5 bases and 2 bases, in that order; junction bases with no gene match: 11. Clones were sequenced by immunoSEQ multiplex PCR, and TCRdb holds only the in-frame ones, with some missing. The sample holds around 130,000 clones, around nine tenths seen once. The clonotype originates from a man aged 25 to 45 in good health. V gene TRBV29-1 combines with J gene TRBJ1-2, with 7 bases identical to TRBD1. The sequenced sample was blood. CDR3 sequence: CSVHTEQGKNYGYTF. The CDR3 DNA reads as TGCAGCGTTCACACTGAACAGGGGAAGAACTATGGCTACACCTTC. The full variable domain, its missing parts supplied by reference TRBV29-1 and TRBJ1-2, is SAVISQKPSRDICQRGTSLTIQCQVDSQVTMMFWYRQQPGQSLTLIATANQGSEATYESGFVIDKFPISRPNLTFSTLTVSNMSPEDSSIYLCSVHTEQGKNYGYTFGSGTRLTVV.